The 12 T cell receptor beta chains in this list originate from one sample, sequenced in a study of blood T cells in healthy people across ages. With a J-beta primer mix and a sample-barcoded 5' primer, a second PCR ran about 7 to 11 cycles. One entry per CDR3 protein, called by TCRdb with MiXCR from the 5' RACE reads. Of approximately 1,700,000 distinct CDR3 sequences listed, around 40% were seen once; the top ten hold more than 20%. Source material: blood. Every receptor here comes from a human donor in good health.

The V gene is TRBV4-2, the J gene TRBJ2-5; 7 bases are shared with TRBD2. CDR3 length: 15 amino acids. The germline CDR1 and CDR2 sequences are LGHNA and YNFKEQ. J gave up 4 bases and V 0 bases, and 5 bases lay outside the gene matches. The DNA for the CDR3 is TGTGCCAGCAGCCAAGAAGGGGAGGGGACAGAGACCCAGTACTTC. This translates into CASSQEGEGTETQYF.

The V and J genes are TRBV6-5 and TRBJ2-2; D remains ambiguous. Germline V lookup: CDR1 MNHEY, CDR2 SVGAGI. V lost 6 bases, J lost 3 bases, and 8 bases lay in between. This CDR3 spans 13 amino acids. This CDR3 is CASSQLDTGELFF. DNA of the CDR3: TGTGCCAGCAGCCAACTGGACACCGGGGAGCTGTTTTTT.

This chain connects TRBV20-1 to TRBJ2-7, with 10 bases fitting TRBD1. The CDR3 loop spans 15 amino acids. The V and J ends lost 1 base and 2 bases, in that order; junction bases with no gene match: 5. Germline values: CDR1 DFQATT, CDR2 SNEGSKA (reference sequence). Here the CDR3 DNA reads TGCAGTGCTAGAGGAGGGACAGGGGATCCCTACGAGCAGTACTTC. Protein: CSARGGTGDPYEQYF.

This clonotype was counted only a few times. The chain recombines TRBV6-5 with TRBJ2-1, with a weak D call TRBD2 (6 bases). From germline, CDR1 is MNHEY and CDR2 SVGAGI. Between the trimmed V and J ends, which lost 2 bases and 8 bases, there was a span of 19 bases. This CDR3 has 16 residues. The CDR3 DNA sequence: TGTGCCAGCAGTTACCCTGGGACTCACGAGAGGGATGAGCAGTTCTTC. Its translation is CASSYPGTHERDEQFF.

This clonotype showed up many times. The chain uses TRBV11-3 and TRBJ1-2, with TRBD1 matching 9 bases. The V and J ends lost 4 bases and 9 bases, in that order; junction bases with no gene match: 9. CDR3 length equals 14 residues. The germline V gene has CDR1 SGHNT and CDR2 YENEEA. The CDR3 region has the DNA TGTGCCAGCAGCTGGGCGGGACAGGGAAGGAGCTACACCTTC. Translated, it gives CASSWAGQGRSYTF.

V usage is TRBV7-2 and J usage is TRBJ2-3; D ambiguous. Germline V lookup: CDR1 SGHTA, CDR2 FQGNSA. Trimming took off 5 bases at V and 0 bases at J, with 12 bases between the two ends. CDR3 length: 15 residues. The CDR3 reads CASSPVRASTDTQYF. CDR3 DNA sequence: TGTGCCAGCAGCCCAGTAAGGGCTAGCACAGATACGCAGTATTTT.

The chain joins TRBV20-1 to TRBJ2-1; D ambiguous. The germline V gene has CDR1 DFQATT and CDR2 SNEGSKA (reference sequence). CDR3 size: 13 residues. V was clipped by 2 bases and J by 4 bases, with 9 bases between them. The CDR3 region has the DNA TGCAGTGCTAGATTGGGCTTGTACAATGAGCAGTTCTTC. It is translated as CSARLGLYNEQFF.

This chain connects TRBV6-4 to TRBJ2-3; 9 bases match TRBD2. The junction had 11 bases not matched to a gene; V was cut back by 2 bases and J by 2 bases. Germline lookup yields CDR1 MRHNA and CDR2 SNTAGT. The CDR3 runs 18 residues. CDR3 coding DNA: TGTGCCAGCAGTGACGGAATTAGGAGCGGGGGGCTCACAGATACGCAGTATTTT. It is translated as CASSDGIRSGGLTDTQYF.

This clonotype occurred many times. The V gene is TRBV20-1, the J gene TRBJ2-5; 9 bases fit TRBD2. Losses at the gene ends were 3 bases for V and 2 bases for J; bases not matched to a gene: 7. Germline V lookup: CDR1 DFQATT, CDR2 SNEGSKA (reference sequence). The CDR3 consists of 15 residues. Here the CDR3 reads CSARGAGGRQETQYF. Written as DNA, the CDR3 is TGCAGTGCTAGGGGGGCGGGGGGGCGTCAAGAGACCCAGTACTTC.

The rearrangement links TRBV4-2 to TRBJ1-6; D gene uncertain. Trimming removed 0 bases at V and 7 bases at J, with 7 bases between. Germline lookup yields CDR1 LGHNA and CDR2 YNFKEQ. CDR3 size: 14 residues. DNA for the CDR3: TGTGCCAGCAGCCAAGACCCCATAAATTCACCCCTCCACTTT. Translating gives CASSQDPINSPLHF.

This clonotype came up a few times. V gene TRBV7-3 combines with J gene TRBJ2-3; the D is unclear. The CDR3 length is 14 residues. Trimming shortened V by 7 bases and J by 0 bases, and 11 bases separated the two germline ends. Germline loops: CDR1 SGHTA, CDR2 FQGTGA. The CDR3 DNA is TGTGCCAGCAAGTTGACATCCAGCACAGATACGCAGTATTTT. Translated: CASKLTSSTDTQYF. The variable domain in full, with the rest retrieved from reference TRBV7-3 and TRBJ2-3, is GAGVSQTPSNKVTEKGKYVELRCDPISGHTALYWYRQSLGQGPEFLIYFQGTGAADDSGLPNDRFFAVRPEGSVSTLKIQRTERGDSAVYLCASKLTSSTDTQYFGPGTRLTVL.

The table lists this clonotype with a few counts. The CDR3 DNA reads as TGTGCCAGCAGCTTACAAAGCGGGGGCCAGGAAGAGTTCTTC. Translated, it gives CASSLQSGGQEEFF. The J gene is TRBJ2-1, the V gene TRBV7-2, with 8 positions matching TRBD2. CDR3 length: 14 amino acids. V shed 2 bases, J shed 14 bases, and the junction held 11 bases outside the gene matches. CDR1 and CDR2 (germline): SGHTA, FQGNSA.